The 13 T cell receptor beta chains reported below all come from one sample, sequenced in a study of blood T cells in healthy people across ages. Primers used in a second PCR of about 6 to 12 cycles were a sample-barcoded 5' primer and a J-beta primer mix. From the 5' RACE reads, TCRdb called clonotypes with MiXCR, one entry per CDR3 protein. The data hold some 670,000 distinct CDR3 sequences, with 52% observed a single time. Sequences were obtained from blood. All receptors come from a woman older than 75 in good health.

This clonotype was recorded at least ten times. The chain employs TRBV29-1 and TRBJ2-3; unclear D gene. V lost 6 bases to trimming and J lost 1 base, with 8 bases between them. Germline values: CDR1 SQVTM, CDR2 ANQGSEA. The CDR3 is 12 residues long. CDR3 residues: CSVLTGTDTQYF. DNA of the CDR3: TGCAGCGTCTTGACTGGCACAGATACGCAGTATTTT.

This clonotype was detected a few times. This chain uses TRBV4-1 with TRBJ2-4; 7 bases are shared with TRBD2. The V segment lost 5 bases and the J segment 0 bases; nucleotides outside the gene matches: 7. The germline gives CDR1 MGHRA, CDR2 YSYEKL. There are 16 residues in the CDR3. CDR3 in DNA: TGCGCCAGCAGCTCATATTCTAGCGGAGCCAAAAACATTCAGTACTTC. Translated: CASSSYSSGAKNIQYF.

This clonotype was found many times. The junction shows a germline mismatch at one end, possibly a read error. The J gene is TRBJ2-7, the V gene TRBV5-1; tentative D call: TRBD1 (6 bases). There are 11 residues in the CDR3. Germline CDR1 and CDR2: SGHRS and YFSETQ. The CDR3 spells CASSSGQEQYF. Written as DNA, the CDR3 is TGTGCCAGCAGCTCAGGACAGGAGCAGTACTTC.

This clonotype has a handful of counts. The gene calls are TRBV6-1 and TRBJ2-3; no firm D call. CDR3 length: 15 amino acids. V dropped 3 bases and J dropped 5 bases, with 15 bases sitting between them. Germline loops: CDR1 MNHNS, CDR2 SASEGT. The DNA for the CDR3 is TGTGCCAGCAGTGACCGGTCCCGGCAAGGAGATACGCAGTATTTT. Translating it yields CASSDRSRQGDTQYF.

This clonotype appeared many times. The genes are TRBV20-1 and TRBJ2-3, with 9 bases matching TRBD2. Looked up from germline, CDR1 is DFQATT and CDR2 is SNEGSKA (reference sequence). V shed 8 bases, J shed 1 base, and the junction held 4 bases outside the gene matches. The CDR3 length is 13 residues. Here the CDR3 reads CSTSGGRTDTQYF. CDR3 DNA sequence: TGCAGTACCAGCGGGGGGCGCACAGATACGCAGTATTTT.

This chain connects TRBV20-1 to TRBJ2-5, with unresolved D. This CDR3 region has 13 residues. CDR1 DFQATT and CDR2 SNEGSKA come from the germline V gene (reference sequence). Trimming stripped 6 bases from V and 3 bases from J, with 14 bases between. The CDR3 bases are TGCAGTGCGAGCCCCCTGGGTAAAGAGACCCAGTACTTC. Encoded protein: CSASPLGKETQYF.

This clonotype was picked up one time. V is TRBV5-1 and J is TRBJ2-5, with D possibly matching TRBD1 (6 bases). Trimming removed 4 bases at V and 3 bases at J, with 10 bases between. The CDR3 is 13 residues long. Germline V gives CDR1 SGHRS, CDR2 YFSETQ. CDR3 nucleotide sequence: TGCGCCAGCAGCCGGGACAATAAAGAGACCCAGTACTTC. It codes for CASSRDNKETQYF. The variable domain in full, completed from reference TRBV5-1 and TRBJ2-5, reads KAGVTQTPRYLIKTRGQQVTLSCSPISGHRSVSWYQQTPGQGLQFLFEYFSETQRNKGNFPGRFSGRQFSNSRSEMNVSTLELGDSALYLCASSRDNKETQYFGPGTRLLVL.

The chain is built from TRBV20-1 and TRBJ2-4, with 7 bases matching TRBD2. The CDR3 runs 14 residues. Trimming cost V 7 bases and J 0 bases; bases outside gene matches: 6. Looked up from germline, CDR1 is DFQATT and CDR2 is SNEGSKA (reference sequence). The CDR3 protein is CSVVLAIAKNIQYF. In DNA, the CDR3 is TGCAGTGTTGTACTAGCGATAGCCAAAAACATTCAGTACTTC.

This clonotype was detected ten times or more. The genes are TRBV2 and TRBJ2-3, with TRBD2 matching 13 bases. Per the germline V gene, CDR1 is SNHLY and CDR2 is FYNNEI. CDR3 size: 16 residues. Losses at the gene ends were 8 bases for V and 6 bases for J; bases not matched to a gene: 11. The CDR3 DNA reads TGTGCCAGCCATTGGGGGACTAGCGGGGCAGGTGATACGCAGTATTTT. It yields the protein CASHWGTSGAGDTQYF. Variable domain in full (rest from reference TRBV2 and TRBJ2-3): EPEVTQTPSHQVTQMGQEVILRCVPISNHLYFYWYRQILGQKVEFLVSFYNNEISEKSEIFDDQFSVERPDGSNFTLKIRSTKLEDSAMYFCASHWGTSGAGDTQYFGPGTRLTVL.

This clonotype has more than one count but fewer than ten. This may come from a read error, since a much larger clone is one base off. The J gene is TRBJ2-1, the V gene TRBV11-2; 7 nucleotides agree with TRBD1. The germline V gene encodes CDR1 SGHAT and CDR2 FQNNGV. The CDR3 has 13 residues. This CDR3 is CAGSYDRVNEQFF. The CDR3 nucleotides are TGTGCCGGCAGTTATGACAGGGTCAATGAGCAGTTCTTC. Combining the CDR3 with reference TRBV11-2 and TRBJ2-1 gives the whole variable domain EAGVAQSPRYKIIEKRQSVAFWCNPISGHATLYWYQQILGQGPKLLIQFQNNGVVDDSQLPKDRFSAERLKGVDSTLKIQPAKLEDSAVYLCAGSYDRVNEQFFGPGTRLTVL.

The gene calls are TRBV7-9 and TRBJ1-6; tentative D call: TRBD1 (5 bases). V was pared by 8 bases and J by 7 bases, with 18 bases between. The length of the CDR3 is 15 residues. In germline, CDR1 is SEHNR, CDR2 FQNEAQ (reference sequence). The CDR3 DNA reads TGTGCCAGCGGTCCGTGGGGGGACTGGAATTCACCCCTCCACTTT. Amino acids: CASGPWGDWNSPLHF.

The chain carries TRBV7-2 and TRBJ1-2; 9 bases line up with TRBD1. This CDR3 comprises 17 residues. V lost 2 bases to trimming and J lost 6 bases; unmatched junction nucleotides: 13. Germline values: CDR1 SGHTA, CDR2 FQGNSA. CDR3 nucleotides: TGTGCCAGCAGCTTATCCACAGGGGGCGAAAAATTCAATGGCTACACCTTC. It encodes CASSLSTGGEKFNGYTF. Drawing the rest from reference TRBV7-2 and TRBJ1-2, the complete variable domain is GAGVSQSPSNKVTEKGKDVELRCDPISGHTALYWYRQSLGQGLEFLIYFQGNSAPDKSGLPSDRFSAERTGGSVSTLTIQRTQQEDSAVYLCASSLSTGGEKFNGYTFGSGTRLTVV.

For this clonotype: Given a much more abundant clone one base away, this may be a read error. The V call is TRBV28, the J call TRBJ2-5; 9 bases agree with TRBD2. Germline V lookup: CDR1 MDHEN, CDR2 SYDVKM. With 3 bases clipped from V and 11 bases from J, the junction kept 16 bases outside the gene matches. The CDR3 totals 16 residues. The DNA for the CDR3 is TGTGCCAGCAGTTTTTCGACGGCTAGCGGGAAGGAAGAGCAGTACTTC. This codes for CASSFSTASGKEEQYF.